Each of the 24 T cell receptor beta chains below was sequenced from the same sample in a study of glioma-infiltrating T cells after dendritic cell vaccination. Data came from immunoSEQ multiplex PCR; TCRdb stores just in-frame clones and leaves some out. The repertoire consists of just under 60,000 clones, with roughly 80% occurring once and the leading ten covering 15% to 19%. Specified time point: after dendritic cell vaccination, including at tumor progression/relapse. The specimen was blood, collected after dendritic cell vaccination. All receptors derive from a human donor with glioblastoma.

The chain couples TRBV18 to TRBJ2-5, with 8 bases lining up with TRBD1. The CDR3 has 13 amino acids. After removal of 5 bases from V and 4 bases from J, the junction contained 3 bases not matched to a gene. Germline V gene sequence: CDR1 KGHSH, CDR2 LQKENI. CDR3: CASSTTGGETQYF. As DNA, the CDR3 is TGTGCCAGCTCAACTACAGGGGGAGAGACCCAGTACTTC.

This clone was picked up a small number of times. This chain joins TRBV11-3 and TRBJ2-7, with 9 bases fitting TRBD1. Per germline, CDR1 SGHNT and CDR2 YENEEA. J gave up 5 bases and V 10 bases, and 9 bases lay outside the gene matches. The CDR3 length is 13 residues. CDR3 coding DNA: TGTGCCACCTCACAGGGGGCGAATAACGAGCAGTACTTC. Its translation is CATSQGANNEQYF.

This chain links TRBV6-5 with TRBJ1-2; 8 bases fit TRBD1. Germline V CDR1 and CDR2: MNHEY, SVGAGI. CDR3 length: 13 residues. J was trimmed by 8 bases and V by 5 bases; bases with no gene match: 7. The CDR3 here is CASSTRGRRGYTF. The CDR3 DNA sequence: TGTGCCAGCAGTACCAGGGGGCGCAGGGGCTACACCTTC.

The chain links TRBV6-6 to TRBJ1-6, with TRBD1 identical over 12 bases. V shed 4 bases and J 6 bases; nucleotides not matched to a gene: 4. The CDR3 is 16 residues long. Germline CDR1 is MNHNY and CDR2 is SVGAGI (reference sequence). The CDR3 reads CASSSGQGALNSPLHF. The CDR3, as DNA: TGTGCCAGCAGTTCGGGACAGGGGGCCCTTAATTCACCCCTCCACTTT.

The J gene is TRBJ2-2, the V gene TRBV6-5; a possible D gene is TRBD2 (6 bases). Germline CDR1 is MNHEY and CDR2 is SVGAGI. The V and J ends lost 10 bases and 1 base respectively, with 13 bases between them. The CDR3 contains 14 residues. CDR3 sequence reads: CAISPGVNTGELFF. CDR3 DNA: TGTGCCATCTCCCCGGGGGTGAACACCGGGGAGCTGTTTTTT.

The CDR3: CASSVGGPNQPQHF. Here the CDR3 DNA reads TGTGCCAGCAGTGTGGGAGGGCCTAATCAGCCCCAGCATTTT. This chain uses TRBV6-1 with TRBJ1-5; D gene unclear. CDR1 MNHNS and CDR2 SASEGT come from the germline V gene. This CDR3 comprises 14 residues. Trimming cost V 4 bases and J 4 bases, with 11 bases left between them.

The J gene is TRBJ2-3, the V gene TRBV10-1, with 10 bases that match TRBD2. From germline, CDR1 is WNHNN and CDR2 SYGVQD (reference sequence). V lost 3 bases, J lost 9 bases, and 6 bases stayed unmatched. This CDR3 is 14 amino acids long. CDR3 protein: CASSESLAGETQYF. DNA for the CDR3: TGCGCCAGCAGTGAATCGCTAGCGGGGGAGACGCAGTATTTT.

This clone was counted once. This chain joins TRBV11-2 and TRBJ2-5; D is perhaps TRBD2 (5 bases). With 0 bases removed from V and 5 bases from J, the gap between germline ends came to 13 bases. CDR1 and CDR2 (germline): SGHAT, FQNNGV. CDR3 size: 15 residues. The CDR3: CASSLDGASWETQYF. CDR3 sequence (DNA): TGTGCCAGCAGCTTAGATGGAGCTAGCTGGGAGACCCAGTACTTC.

J is TRBJ2-1 and V is TRBV25-1, with D hard to call. The germline gives CDR1 MGHDK, CDR2 SYGVNS. Trimming cost V 2 bases and J 8 bases, with 10 bases left between them. The CDR3 loop spans 13 amino acids. CDR3 amino acids: CASSENYSDEQFF. CDR3 DNA sequence: TGTGCCAGCAGTGAAAACTATTCGGATGAGCAGTTCTTC.

V usage is TRBV2 and J usage is TRBJ2-7; 7 bases fit TRBD2. The CDR3 extends over 13 amino acids. Germline trimming cut 3 bases from V and 8 bases from J; bases unmatched to any gene: 7. Germline CDR1 and CDR2: SNHLY and FYNNEI. CDR3 in DNA: TGTGCCAGCAGTGACGGCGGGGGAATCCAGCAGTACTTC. Its protein is CASSDGGGIQQYF.

The gene calls are TRBV28 and TRBJ1-5; possible D gene TRBD1, 5 bases. Germline V lookup: CDR1 MDHEN, CDR2 SYDVKM. This CDR3 contains 14 residues. Trimming took 0 bases from V and 4 from J, leaving 7 bases between them. This CDR3 is CASSLWGGNQPQHF. The DNA for the CDR3 is TGTGCCAGCAGTTTATGGGGGGGGAATCAGCCCCAGCATTTT.

The rearrangement uses TRBV6-4 and TRBJ2-1; D perhaps matches TRBD2 (6 bases). The germline V gene has CDR1 MRHNA and CDR2 SNTAGT. The CDR3 has 15 amino acids. Deletions cut 0 bases from V and 0 bases from J, with 6 bases between. The CDR3 loop is CASSDSSGSYNEQFF. CDR3 nucleotides: TGTGCCAGCAGTGACTCTAGCGGCTCCTACAATGAGCAGTTCTTC.

The chain employs TRBV2 and TRBJ2-1, with TRBD1 identical over 9 bases. The CDR3 spans 17 residues. The ends lost 2 bases at V and 3 bases at J; junction bases unmatched: 8. Per germline, CDR1 SNHLY and CDR2 FYNNEI. CDR3 protein: CASSENVGTGNYNEQFF. DNA for the CDR3: TGTGCCAGCAGTGAAAATGTAGGGACAGGGAACTACAATGAGCAGTTCTTC.

V usage is TRBV7-6 and J usage is TRBJ2-2, with unresolved D. The V end lost 4 bases, the J end lost 6 bases, and 9 bases lay between the germline ends. From germline, CDR1 is SGHVS and CDR2 FNYEAQ. This CDR3 comprises 13 residues. The CDR3 DNA reads as TGTGCCAGCAGCTCCCTGGCGGCCGGGGAGCTGTTTTTT. Its protein product is CASSSLAAGELFF.

The chain links TRBV7-3 to TRBJ2-2; 13 bases are a match to TRBD2. Germline V gene data show CDR1 as SGHTA and CDR2 as FQGTGA. J was trimmed by 4 bases and V by 5 bases; bases with no gene match: 7. This CDR3 spans 17 amino acids. The CDR3 DNA is TGTGCCAGCAGCGTAGGGACTAGCGGGGTGATCACCGGGGAGCTGTTTTTT. Protein: CASSVGTSGVITGELFF.

This clone was found many times. This chain uses TRBV6-6 with TRBJ1-4; 7 bases are shared with TRBD1. Losses at the gene ends were 3 bases for V and 7 bases for J; bases not matched to a gene: 8. This CDR3 is 15 amino acids long. Germline V gives CDR1 MNHNY, CDR2 SVGAGI (reference sequence). CDR3 coding DNA: TGTGCCAGCAGTTATTCAAACAGGGGTTTTGAAAAACTGTTTTTT. Protein: CASSYSNRGFEKLFF.

The J gene is TRBJ2-4, the V gene TRBV11-3, with 9 positions matching TRBD1. CDR1 is SGHNT and CDR2 is YENEEA in the germline V gene. The CDR3 is made up of 13 amino acids. The junction had 3 bases not matched to a gene; V was cut back by 8 bases and J by 4 bases. CDR3 residues: CASRDRVKNIQYF. As DNA, the CDR3 is TGTGCCAGCCGGGACAGGGTTAAAAACATTCAGTACTTC.

This clone was recorded a few times. The rearrangement links TRBV20-1 to TRBJ1-2, with a weak D call TRBD1 (6 bases). CDR1 and CDR2 from the germline V gene are DFQATT and SNEGSKA (reference sequence). Trimming pared 5 bases from V and 4 bases from J, leaving 8 bases between. The CDR3 totals 11 residues. For the CDR3, the DNA is TGCAGTGCTCAGGACAGCTATGGCTACACCTTC. Protein sequence: CSAQDSYGYTF.

The chain recombines TRBV27 with TRBJ2-5; TRBD2 matches 11 bases. The CDR3 spans 14 residues. Germline V gene sequence: CDR1 MNHEY, CDR2 SMNVEV (reference sequence). The V segment lost 6 bases and the J segment 4 bases; nucleotides outside the gene matches: 4. The CDR3 nucleotides are TGTGCCAGCAGCTTAGCGGGGGGGGGAGAGACCCAGTACTTC. Encoded protein: CASSLAGGGETQYF.

Concerning this clone: One end of the junction varies from germline; a read error may be responsible. The genes are TRBV4-2 and TRBJ1-2; D unclear. The germline gives CDR1 LGHNA, CDR2 YNFKEQ. The CDR3 is made up of 16 amino acids. The CDR3 loop is CASSQEVWAAKYGYTF. Written as DNA, the CDR3 is TGTGCCAGCAGCCAAGAGGTCTGGGCAGCTAAGTATGGCTACACCTTC.

The rearrangement joins TRBV18 to TRBJ2-3; maybe TRBD1 (6 bases). The germline V and J ends were trimmed by 8 bases and 6 bases, with 21 bases remaining between them. The CDR3 contains 15 residues. Germline CDR1 KGHSH, CDR2 LQKENI. The CDR3 DNA sequence: TGTGCCAGCCATCGTACAGGGATGCACATGGATACGCAGTATTTT. Protein sequence: CASHRTGMHMDTQYF.

The rearrangement links TRBV19 to TRBJ2-7; D remains ambiguous. This CDR3 contains 13 residues. CDR1 is LNHDA, CDR2 SQIVND, per germline (reference sequence). Trimming removed 3 bases at V and 2 bases at J, with 8 bases between. The CDR3 region is CASSMAVTYEQYF. In nucleotides, the CDR3 is TGTGCCAGTAGTATGGCCGTCACCTACGAGCAGTACTTC.

The rearrangement uses TRBV19 and TRBJ1-1; 9 positions match TRBD1. The V gene's germline CDR1 is LNHDA and CDR2 SQIVND (reference sequence). This CDR3 has 17 residues. Trimming took 3 bases from V and 4 from J; bases not matched to a gene: 12. CDR3 nucleotide sequence: TGTGCCAGTAGTATCATGGACAGGGGCTTATTTGGCACTGAAGCTTTCTTT. It encodes CASSIMDRGLFGTEAFF.

The chain employs TRBV6-4 and TRBJ1-1, with TRBD1 as a possible D gene (5 bases). CDR3 length: 13 amino acids. Between the trimmed V and J ends, which lost 3 bases and 3 bases, there was a span of 8 bases. The germline gives CDR1 MRHNA, CDR2 SNTAGT. The CDR3 region is CASSEGLHTEAFF. The DNA of the CDR3 is TGTGCCAGCAGTGAGGGACTCCACACTGAAGCTTTCTTT.